Listed here are 15 T cell receptor beta chains from one sample, sequenced in a study of blood T cell repertoires in COVID-19. Sequencing used immunoSEQ multiplex PCR; TCRdb keeps in-frame clones, though not all of them. The sample gives approximately 170,000 clones, around 85% of which show up once; around 8.6% is in the top ten. Sequenced sample: peripheral blood. The receptors derive from a man aged 50-59 years with active or convalescent COVID-19.

The V call is TRBV7-4, the J call TRBJ1-5; the match to TRBD1 covers 10 bases. CDR1 SGHVT and CDR2 SQSDAQ come from the germline V gene. J gave up 1 base and V 4 bases, and 7 bases lay outside the gene matches. This CDR3 is built from 17 residues. The CDR3 spells CASSCYDRGQSNQPQHF. The CDR3 DNA follows: TGTGCCAGCAGCTGCTACGACAGGGGGCAGAGCAATCAGCCCCAGCATTTT.

This chain links TRBV3-1 (or the pseudogene TRBV3-2) with TRBJ2-2; the D gene is possibly TRBD2 (7 bases). V lost 1 base and J lost 5, with 11 bases in between. The CDR3 is 15 amino acids. Germline V lookup: CDR1 LGHDT, CDR2 YNNKEL (reference sequence). The CDR3 sequence: CASSQAGGRTGELFF. CDR3 DNA: TGTGCCAGCAGCCAAGCGGGGGGCCGTACCGGGGAGCTGTTTTTT.

This clone is a singleton in its sample. The CDR3 here is CSGRLANTDTQYF. CDR3 DNA sequence: TGCAGCGGGAGACTAGCCAACACAGATACGCAGTATTTT. The V and J genes are TRBV29-1 and TRBJ2-3, with 7 bases identical to TRBD2. Per the germline V gene, CDR1 is SQVTM and CDR2 is ANQGSEA. The CDR3 has 13 amino acids. V shed 7 bases, J shed 2 bases, and the junction held 6 bases outside the gene matches.

This sequence joins TRBV6-5 and TRBJ2-7, with 9 bases that match TRBD2. Germline lookup yields CDR1 MNHEY and CDR2 SVGAGI. V shed 5 bases, J shed 5 bases, and the junction held 10 bases outside the gene matches. The CDR3 is made up of 15 amino acids. In nucleotides, the CDR3 is TGTGCCAGCAGTCGCTCCGGACTAGCGAGCGACGAGCAGTACTTC. As protein: CASSRSGLASDEQYF.

The V call is TRBV6-5, the J call TRBJ1-1, with TRBD1 matching 8 bases. Trimming at V came to 7 bases and at J to 4 bases, leaving 8 bases not matched to a gene. The CDR3 is made up of 14 amino acids. Per germline, CDR1 MNHEY and CDR2 SVGAGI. This chain's CDR3 is CASTRGQAITEAFF. The CDR3 coding sequence is TGTGCCAGCACCCGGGGACAGGCGATCACTGAAGCTTTCTTT.

The DNA of the CDR3 is TGTGCCAGCAGTTCAGCGGGGGGGCTCACCGGGGAGCTGTTTTTT. Translation: CASSSAGGLTGELFF. J is TRBJ2-2 and V is TRBV6-5; 10 nucleotides match TRBD2. Germline values: CDR1 MNHEY, CDR2 SVGAGI. The trim removed 4 bases at V and 4 bases at J, leaving 3 bases unmatched. This CDR3 spans 15 amino acids.

The chain joins TRBV4-3 to TRBJ2-7, with D perhaps matching TRBD1 (6 bases). Between the trimmed V and J ends, which lost 0 bases and 3 bases, there was a span of 9 bases. The V gene's germline CDR1 is LGHNA and CDR2 YSLEER. CDR3 length: 14 residues. In DNA, the CDR3 is TGCGCCAGCAGCCAAGATAGGGGGATCTACGAGCAGTACTTC. This sequence encodes CASSQDRGIYEQYF.

The chain recombines TRBV7-2 with TRBJ2-2; TRBD2 might be the D (6 bases). Per germline, CDR1 SGHTA and CDR2 FQGNSA. Trimming removed 2 bases from V and 0 bases from J, with 7 bases in between. CDR3 length equals 15 residues. The chain's CDR3 is CASSLWDSNTGELFF. The CDR3 DNA is TGTGCCAGCAGCTTATGGGACTCGAACACCGGGGAGCTGTTTTTT.

V gene TRBV28 combines with J gene TRBJ1-1; possibly TRBD1 for D (6 bases). This CDR3 contains 12 residues. Looked up from germline, CDR1 is MDHEN and CDR2 is SYDVKM. V was trimmed by 5 bases and J by 12 bases, leaving 16 bases between them. In DNA form, the CDR3 reads TGTGCCAGCAGTCACGGACGGGACAAAACTTTCTTT. This encodes CASSHGRDKTFF.

This rearrangement joins TRBV29-1 to TRBJ2-3, with 9 bases matching TRBD1. The V gene's germline CDR1 is SQVTM and CDR2 ANQGSEA. V lost 5 bases and J lost 0; bases outside the gene matches: 3. This CDR3 has 14 amino acids. The CDR3 DNA reads TGCAGCGTTCTAGGACAGGGGAGCACAGATACGCAGTATTTT. Residues: CSVLGQGSTDTQYF.

For the CDR3, the DNA is TGTGCCAGCAAACTTGAGCAGTTCTTC. Protein product: CASKLEQFF. The chain couples TRBV6-4 to TRBJ2-1; D not resolved. There are 9 residues in the CDR3. The ends were cut back, 7 bases at V and 9 bases at J, with 4 bases in the middle. Germline V gene lookup returns CDR1 MRHNA and CDR2 SNTAGT.

The chain links TRBV19 to TRBJ2-2; D is unresolved. V was clipped by 4 bases and J by 8 bases, with 11 bases between them. The CDR3 is made up of 13 amino acids. Looked up from germline, CDR1 is LNHDA and CDR2 is SQIVND (reference sequence). CDR3 protein: CASSNQVGGELFF. As DNA, the CDR3 is TGTGCCAGTAGTAACCAGGTTGGAGGGGAGCTGTTTTTT.

V gene TRBV14 combines with J gene TRBJ2-7; 10 bases are shared with TRBD2. CDR3 length equals 15 residues. Germline values: CDR1 SGHDN, CDR2 FVKESK. Trimming cost V 4 bases and J 6 bases; bases outside gene matches: 9. Here the CDR3 DNA reads TGTGCCAGCAGCCGGCTTCGAGCGGGAGGGGGCGAGCAGTACTTC. Encoded protein: CASSRLRAGGGEQYF. Using reference TRBV14 and TRBJ2-7 for the parts outside the CDR3, the full variable domain is EAGVTQFPSHSVIEKGQTVTLRCDPISGHDNLYWYRRVMGKEIKFLLHFVKESKQDESGMPNNRFLAERTGGTYSTLKVQPAELEDSGVYFCASSRLRAGGGEQYFGPGTRLTVT.

The chain has TRBV9 and TRBJ2-5, with 9 bases aligning to TRBD1. V lost 3 bases, J lost 5 bases, and 5 bases stayed unmatched. This CDR3 is built from 14 residues. The germline V gene has CDR1 SGDLS and CDR2 YYNGEE. The DNA for the CDR3 is TGTGCCAGCAGCGAACAGGGGGCCGGGGAGACCCAGTACTTC. Translated: CASSEQGAGETQYF.

Concerning this clone itself: This same CDR3 is encoded by further DNA sequences in the sample. The chain couples TRBV11-2 to TRBJ2-5, with a tentative D call TRBD2 (5 bases). The CDR3 sequence is 11 residues long. In germline, CDR1 is SGHAT, CDR2 FQNNGV. Trimming stripped 5 bases from V and 5 bases from J, with 6 bases between. The CDR3 DNA is TGTGCCAGCAGCCGAGGGGAGACCCAGTACTTC. Amino acid sequence: CASSRGETQYF.